The sequence of this T cell receptor (beta chain) was determined in a study of blood T cell repertoires in COVID-19 (TCRdb year 2020). Notes on the research overall: Samples from collaborators originated in the United States, Italy and Spain and spanned both the acute and convalescent phases of COVID-19. The prospective study material was composed of cDNA or gDNA derived from T cells, B-cell-depleted T cells, or PBMCs. The dataset comprised deeply sampled blood TCRbeta repertoires from subjects exposed to, actively infected with, or recovered from COVID-19. The repertoires were released in a freely available public database meant as a resource for research on the immune response to SARS-CoV-2. Samples were obtained from the ongoing ImmuneRACE study (first 160 participants) and from approximately 1,200 subjects provided by 6 global collaborators. Sample metadata almost always included a de-identified subject ID, COVID-19 status, age in years and sex. HLA class I and class II types, where available, came from metadata supplied by the sample provider rather than from assay-based typing.

What the authors observed across the whole study: The quantity of clinical and demographic metadata differed by source and by participant and was supplied without curation.

TCRbeta CDR3 regions were amplified from genomic DNA using the immunoSEQ Assay, a bias-controlled multiplex PCR. Per the original workflow: Within the assay, amplification of reference gene primers was used to estimate how many nucleated cells each sample contained. To quantify the absolute abundance of each unique TCRbeta CDR3 rearrangement, sequence reads were collapsed and filtered. For each sample, productive Simpson clonality was calculated by taking the square root of Simpson's diversity index across productive rearrangements. The table comes from immuneACCESS by way of TCRdb, which keeps in-frame sequences with V and J called. Part of the clones is missing from these tables; in studies checked, under half for an unresolved V gene and the rest for unknown reasons. The DNA gave D and trimming, while V, J and clone size come from that table. A total of approximately 140,000 clones appear in this sample, 80% to 90% of them only once. Jointly, the top ten make up about 3.5% of the sample.

Each collaborating institution followed its own protocols to collect whole blood in K2EDTA tubes. For TCRbeta analysis, collaborator samples were shipped as frozen whole blood, as isolated PBMCs, or as DNA extracted from either sample type. The germline V gene specifies MNHEY as CDR1 and SVGEGT as CDR2. Here V drops 3 bases and J drops 1 base, and the junction holds 2 bases not matched to any gene. The CDR3 contains 16 residues, cysteine and phenylalanine counted. Kept here is only the CDR3 DNA, which spans 48 bases and is read in frame from base 1. Of note for this clone: The specificity of this receptor is unknown. No much larger clone is present one base from it, and per-base qualities are unavailable.

Recombination joined TRBV6-2 or TRBV6-3 with TRBJ2-2; TRBD2 fits 10 bases in the junction. This sequence originates from a man in his 70s with acute or convalescent COVID-19. The specimen sequenced was peripheral blood. CDR3 reads: CASSYTSGKNTGELFF. The sequenced DNA: TGTGCCAGCAGTTATACTAGCGGGAAGAACACCGGGGAGCTGTTTTTT.